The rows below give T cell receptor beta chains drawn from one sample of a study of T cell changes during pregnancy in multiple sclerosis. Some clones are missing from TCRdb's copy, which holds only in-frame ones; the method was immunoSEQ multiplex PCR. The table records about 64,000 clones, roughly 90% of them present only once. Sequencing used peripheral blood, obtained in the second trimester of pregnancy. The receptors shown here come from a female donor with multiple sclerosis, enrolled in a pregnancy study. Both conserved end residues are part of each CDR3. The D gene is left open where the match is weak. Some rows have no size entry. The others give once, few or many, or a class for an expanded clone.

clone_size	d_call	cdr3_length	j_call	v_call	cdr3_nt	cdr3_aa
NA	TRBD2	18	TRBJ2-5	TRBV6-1	TGTGCCAGCAGTGAAGAAAGAGTAGGGAGGGCCAGACGAGAGACCCAGTACTTC	CASSEERVGRARRETQYF
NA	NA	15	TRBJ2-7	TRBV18	TGTGCCAGCTCACCCTTGGCAGGGGCTAGCCACGAGCAGTACTTC	CASSPLAGASHEQYF
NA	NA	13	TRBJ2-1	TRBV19	TGTGCCAGTAGTATGAGCTCCTACAATGAGCAGTTCTTC	CASSMSSYNEQFF
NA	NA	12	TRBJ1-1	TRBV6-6	TGTGCCAGCAGTTACGCTATAGAGGAAGCTTTCTTT	CASSYAIEEAFF
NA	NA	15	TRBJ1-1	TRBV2	TGTGCCAGCTCACGGGGTGTGATCCTGAACACTGAAGCTTTCTTT	CASSRGVILNTEAFF
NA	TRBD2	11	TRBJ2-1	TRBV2	TGTGCCAGCAGTGGGGAGGGTGAGCAGTTCTTC	CASSGEGEQFF
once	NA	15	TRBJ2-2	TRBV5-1	TGCGCCAGCAGCTTCTCGTGGGAGCGGTCCGGGGAGCTGTTTTTT	CASSFSWERSGELFF
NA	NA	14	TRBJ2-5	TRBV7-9	TGTGCCAGCAGTCCGGACAGATTCCAAGAGACCCAGTACTTC	CASSPDRFQETQYF
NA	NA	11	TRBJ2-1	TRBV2	TGTGCCAGCAATATAGTAGCGCTAGTATTCTTC	CASNIVALVFF
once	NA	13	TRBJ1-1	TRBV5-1	TGCGCCAGCAGCTTGAACCCAGGCACTGAAGCTTTCTTT	CASSLNPGTEAFF
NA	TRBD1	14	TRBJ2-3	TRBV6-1	TGTGCCAGCAGTGAAGGGACAGGGGCAGATACGCAGTATTTT	CASSEGTGADTQYF
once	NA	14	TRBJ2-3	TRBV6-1	TGTGCCAGCAGGAGACTGGTCAACACAGATACGCAGTATTTT	CASRRLVNTDTQYF
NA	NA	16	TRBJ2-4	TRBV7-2	TGTGCCAGCAGCTTAGTTTCCGGCGGACACCAGGATATTCAGTACTTC	CASSLVSGGHQDIQYF
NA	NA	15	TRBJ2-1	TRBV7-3	TGTGCCAGCAGCTTAACCCCGAGCTCCTACAATGAGCAGTTCTTC	CASSLTPSSYNEQFF
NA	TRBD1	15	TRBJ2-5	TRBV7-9	TGTGCCAGCAGCTTAATGGGACAGCCTCAAGAGACCCAGTACTTC	CASSLMGQPQETQYF
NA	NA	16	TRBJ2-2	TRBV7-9	TGTGCCAGCAGCGTCCTGACAGGCAGGCTCACCGGGGAGCTGTTTTTT	CASSVLTGRLTGELFF
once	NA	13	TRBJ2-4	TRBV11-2	TGTGCCAGCAGCTTAGGCCGGGAGAACATTCAGTACTTC	CASSLGRENIQYF
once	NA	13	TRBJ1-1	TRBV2	TGTGCCAGCAGTAGGGGGATTAACACTGAAGCTTTCTTT	CASSRGINTEAFF
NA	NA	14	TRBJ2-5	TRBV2	TGTGCCAGCCGTCCCGGGACTCGTCAAGAGACCCAGTACTTC	CASRPGTRQETQYF
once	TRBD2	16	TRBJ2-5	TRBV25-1	TGTGCCAGCAGTGAGGAGAGCGGGGGGGTCCAAGAGACCCAGTACTTC	CASSEESGGVQETQYF
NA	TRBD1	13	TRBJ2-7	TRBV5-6	TGTGCCAGCAGTCCGACAGGGAATCACGAGCAGTACTTC	CASSPTGNHEQYF
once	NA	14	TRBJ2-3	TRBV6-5	TGTGCCAGCAGTTCGGCGGTCGGCACAGATACGCAGTATTTT	CASSSAVGTDTQYF
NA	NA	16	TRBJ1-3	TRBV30	TGTGCCTGGAGTTGGGGGCTTTCAAGCTCTGGAAACACCATATATTTT	CAWSWGLSSSGNTIYF
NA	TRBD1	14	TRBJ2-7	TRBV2	TGTGCCAGCGGACACGACAGGGAGATCTACGAGCAGTACTTC	CASGHDREIYEQYF
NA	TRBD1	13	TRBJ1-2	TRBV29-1	TGCAGCGTCCGGACAGGGGAGAACTATGGCTACACCTTC	CSVRTGENYGYTF
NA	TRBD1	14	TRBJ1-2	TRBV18	TGTGCCAGCTCACCCTCGGGACAGGGCTATGGCTACACCTTC	CASSPSGQGYGYTF
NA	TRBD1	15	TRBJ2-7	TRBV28	TGTGCCAGCAGTCTCTGGACAGGGGGTACCTACGAGCAGTACTTC	CASSLWTGGTYEQYF
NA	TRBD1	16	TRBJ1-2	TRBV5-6	TGTGCCAGCAGTCCTTCTCCTTGGGACAGCGGATACGGCTACACCTTC	CASSPSPWDSGYGYTF
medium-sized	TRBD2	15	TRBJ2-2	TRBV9	TGTGCCAGCAGCGTAGAGACGGGGGGGACCGGGGAGCTGTTTTTT	CASSVETGGTGELFF
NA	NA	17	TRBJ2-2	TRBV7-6	TGTGCCAGCAGCCCCACCGGGGGTTCGGGGACCACCGGGGAGCTGTTTTTT	CASSPTGGSGTTGELFF
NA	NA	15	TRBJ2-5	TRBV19	TGTGCCAGTAGTATAGGCTCGACAGGACAAGAGACCCAGTACTTC	CASSIGSTGQETQYF
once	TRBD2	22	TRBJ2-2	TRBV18	TGTGCCAGCTCACTTCGTTATGAACTAGCGCCAATAAAAGAAGGTAGCACCGGGGAGCTGTTTTTT	CASSLRYELAPIKEGSTGELFF
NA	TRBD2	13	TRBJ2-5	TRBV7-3	TGTGCCAGCAGCAGGACCGGGAGGGAGACCCAGTACTTC	CASSRTGRETQYF
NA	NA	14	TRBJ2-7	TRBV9	TGTGCCAGCAGCGTAGGGGCAGGGTACCACGAGCAGTACTTC	CASSVGAGYHEQYF
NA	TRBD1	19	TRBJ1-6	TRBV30	TGTGCCTGGAGCAGTCGGGGACAGGGGCTGAGCTCCTATAATTCACCCCTCCACTTT	CAWSSRGQGLSSYNSPLHF
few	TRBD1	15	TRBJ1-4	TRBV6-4	TGTGCCAGCAGTGCAACAGGGGATGCTAATGAAAAACTGTTTTTT	CASSATGDANEKLFF
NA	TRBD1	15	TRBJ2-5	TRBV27	TGTGCCAGCAGTGCCCCGGGACAGGGGACAGAGACCCAGTACTTC	CASSAPGQGTETQYF
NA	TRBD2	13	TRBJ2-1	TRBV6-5	TGTGCCAGCAGTTACTCGGCTAGCGGGGAGCAGTTCTTC	CASSYSASGEQFF
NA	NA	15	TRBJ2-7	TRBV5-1	TGCGCCAGCAGCTTGGACCCGGGGTCCGACTACGAGCAGTACTTC	CASSLDPGSDYEQYF
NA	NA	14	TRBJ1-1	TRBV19	TGTGCCAGTAGTATAGCGGGATTGAACACTGAAGCTTTCTTT	CASSIAGLNTEAFF
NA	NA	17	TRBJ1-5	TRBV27	TGTGCCAGCAGTGGGGGGATCCCGGGCCGGGGAGGTCAGCCCCAGCATTTT	CASSGGIPGRGGQPQHF
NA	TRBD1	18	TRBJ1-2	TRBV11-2	TGTGCCAGCAGCTCCATCCGGGACAGAAGAATAACTAACTATGGCTACACCTTC	CASSSIRDRRITNYGYTF
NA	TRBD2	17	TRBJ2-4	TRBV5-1	TGCGCCAGCAGCTTGGCCGGGGCGGGGGTAGCCAAAAACATTCAGTACTTC	CASSLAGAGVAKNIQYF
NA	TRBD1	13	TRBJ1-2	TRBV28	TGTGCCAGTGATACAGGGGAGGAATATGGCTACACCTTC	CASDTGEEYGYTF
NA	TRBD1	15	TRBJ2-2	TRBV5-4	TGTGCCAGCAGCCGAGGGGACAGAACTACCGGGGAGCTGTTTTTT	CASSRGDRTTGELFF
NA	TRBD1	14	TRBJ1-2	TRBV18	TGTGCCAGCCCAACTGGACAGGCTACCTATGGCTACACCTTC	CASPTGQATYGYTF
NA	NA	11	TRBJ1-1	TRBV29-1	TGCAGCGTTGTAGGGGCAGCTGAAGCTTTCTTT	CSVVGAAEAFF
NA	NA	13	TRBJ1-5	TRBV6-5	TGTGCCAGCAGTTACTCCCCTCTTCGGCCCCAGCATTTT	CASSYSPLRPQHF
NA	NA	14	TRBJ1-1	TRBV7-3	TGTGCCAGCAGCCAACAGGGTGTAAACACTGAAGCTTTCTTT	CASSQQGVNTEAFF
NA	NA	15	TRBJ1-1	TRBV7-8	TGTGCCAGCAGCTCTAGGACACCTAAGAACACTGAAGCTTTCTTT	CASSSRTPKNTEAFF
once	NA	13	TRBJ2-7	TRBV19	TGTGCCAGTAGTATCGGAGGGGCCTACGAGCAGTACTTC	CASSIGGAYEQYF
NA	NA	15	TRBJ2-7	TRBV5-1	TGCGCCAGCAGCTTTTATGCGACAGGCGCCTACGAGCAGTACTTC	CASSFYATGAYEQYF
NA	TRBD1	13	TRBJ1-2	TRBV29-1	TGCAGCGTTGCGAGGGACAGGCGATATGGCTACACCTTC	CSVARDRRYGYTF